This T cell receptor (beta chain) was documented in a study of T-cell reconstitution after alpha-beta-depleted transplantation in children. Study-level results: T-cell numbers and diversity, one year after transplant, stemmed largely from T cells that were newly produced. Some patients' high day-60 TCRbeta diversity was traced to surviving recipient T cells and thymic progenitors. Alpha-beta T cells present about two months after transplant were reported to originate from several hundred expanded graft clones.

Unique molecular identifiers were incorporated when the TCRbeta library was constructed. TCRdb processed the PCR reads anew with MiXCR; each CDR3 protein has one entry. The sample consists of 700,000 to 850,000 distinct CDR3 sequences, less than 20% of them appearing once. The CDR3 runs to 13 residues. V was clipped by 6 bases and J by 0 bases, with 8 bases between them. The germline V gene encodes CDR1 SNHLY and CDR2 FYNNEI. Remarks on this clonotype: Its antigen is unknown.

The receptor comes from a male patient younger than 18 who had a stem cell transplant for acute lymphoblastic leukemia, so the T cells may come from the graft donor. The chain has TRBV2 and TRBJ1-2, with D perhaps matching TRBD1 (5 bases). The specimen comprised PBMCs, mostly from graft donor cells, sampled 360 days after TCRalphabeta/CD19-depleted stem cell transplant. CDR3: CASSGHTNYGYTF. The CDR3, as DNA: TGTGCCAGCAGCGGACATACTAACTATGGCTACACCTTC. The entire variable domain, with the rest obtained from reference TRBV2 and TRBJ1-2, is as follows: EPEVTQTPSHQVTQMGQEVILRCVPISNHLYFYWYRQILGQKVEFLVSFYNNEISEKSEIFDDQFSVERPDGSNFTLKIRSTKLEDSAMYFCASSGHTNYGYTFGSGTRLTVV.